Below are 22 T cell receptor beta chains sequenced from a single sample in a study of human CD8 memory T cell subsets. Researchers made TCR beta libraries via UMI-labeled 5' RACE. TCRdb reprocessed the 5' RACE reads and keeps a single row for each CDR3 protein, giving no DNA. The sample includes more than 5,500 distinct CDR3 sequences. The sequencing input was CD8+ stem-like memory T cells (TSCM and TCM) sorted from PBMCs. Subset defined: stem-like memory CD8 T cells (TSTEM), CCR7+ PD-1- TIGIT-. These receptors all come from a human donor in good health.

CDR3 residues: CASSLPDTDEQFF. J is TRBJ2-1 and V is TRBV11-2. The CDR3 is 13 residues long. CDR1 SGHAT and CDR2 FQNNGV come from the germline V gene.

This clonotype is identified as medium-sized from frequency. The CDR3 loop reads CASSYTGAGAFF. The V and J genes are TRBV11-2 and TRBJ1-1; lacking DNA, the TRBD1 call made by TCRdb goes unchecked. Germline CDR1 and CDR2: SGHAT and FQNNGV. The CDR3 is made up of 12 amino acids.

According to its frequency, this clonotype is medium-sized. The chain is built from TRBV6-2 or TRBV6-3 and TRBJ2-1; TCRdb lists TRBD1, though no DNA is available to test this call. This CDR3 is 12 amino acids long. The germline CDR1 and CDR2 sequences are MNHEY and SVGEGT. CDR3 sequence reads: CASSAGYLEQFF.

This clonotype shows up as medium-sized by frequency. The V call is TRBV5-4, the J call TRBJ2-7; TCRdb's assignment of TRBD1 cannot be checked, as there is no DNA. The CDR3 is 15 amino acids. Germline CDR1 reads SGHNT; CDR2 reads YYREEE (reference sequence). CDR3 protein: CASSLERDRGHEQYF.

The chain employs TRBV2 and TRBJ2-5; TCRdb indicates TRBD1, and absent DNA this call remains unverified. Germline CDR1 is SNHLY and CDR2 is FYNNEI. The CDR3 is made up of 14 amino acids. The CDR3 loop is CASRDRDHQETQYF.

The chain joins TRBV20-1 to TRBJ2-3; with no DNA, the TCRdb D assignment of TRBD1 cannot be verified. Germline assignment: CDR1 DFQATT and CDR2 SNEGSKA (reference sequence). The CDR3 totals 14 residues. The CDR3 protein is CSSPDGDWGDTQYF.

This chain uses TRBV18 with TRBJ2-7. Germline assignment: CDR1 KGHSH and CDR2 LQKENI. This CDR3 is built from 12 residues. Here the CDR3 reads CASSEGTYEQYF.

The chain is built from TRBV6-5 and TRBJ2-2; TCRdb's D gene call, TRBD1, goes unchecked for lack of DNA. In germline, CDR1 is MNHEY, CDR2 SVGAGI. This CDR3 has 13 amino acids. CDR3 in amino acids: CASSTREAGELFF.

The rearrangement uses TRBV12-3 or TRBV12-4 and TRBJ2-7; TCRdb designates TRBD1, a call that cannot be tested without DNA. The CDR3 loop spans 17 amino acids. CDR3 sequence: CASSLAPGQAVSYEQYF.

V and J are TRBV5-6 and TRBJ2-4. Looked up from germline, CDR1 is SGHDT and CDR2 is YYEEEE. The CDR3 has 16 amino acids. The CDR3 protein is CASSFYALVAKNIQYF.

The V gene is TRBV19, the J gene TRBJ2-7; checking the TCRdb D call of TRBD1 is not possible without DNA. CDR3 size: 14 residues. Germline CDR1 LNHDA, CDR2 SQIVND (reference sequence). The CDR3 loop reads CATSPQDGEYEQYF.

The genes are TRBV2 and TRBJ2-1. Germline V gene lookup returns CDR1 SNHLY and CDR2 FYNNEI. The CDR3 loop spans 12 amino acids. CDR3 in amino acids: CASTLGYNEQFF.

V gene TRBV7-2 combines with J gene TRBJ2-7; TCRdb reports TRBD1, a call that lacks DNA to check it against. The CDR3 has 14 amino acids. Looked up from germline, CDR1 is SGHTA and CDR2 is FQGNSA. The CDR3 spells CASSIAPEAYEQYF.

This chain links TRBV20-1 with TRBJ2-7; TCRdb designates TRBD1, a call that cannot be tested without DNA. The CDR3 is 18 residues long. Germline V gene lookup returns CDR1 DFQATT and CDR2 SNEGSKA (reference sequence). CDR3 sequence reads: CSAPELLTGEMGTYEQYF.

The gene calls are TRBV29-1 and TRBJ2-2; there is no DNA to check the TCRdb D call of TRBD1. Germline-derived CDR1 and CDR2 are SQVTM and ANQGSEA. The CDR3 runs 16 residues. This CDR3 reads CSVELSRDRAYGELFF.

The V and J genes are TRBV9 and TRBJ2-7. This CDR3 contains 14 residues. Per the germline V gene, CDR1 is SGDLS and CDR2 is YYNGEE. This chain's CDR3 is CASSSTDSPYEQYF.

This clonotype is medium-sized (0.01 to 0.1%) by frequency. V usage is TRBV20-1 and J usage is TRBJ2-7; TCRdb names TRBD2, which stays unverified in the absence of DNA. This CDR3 spans 15 amino acids. CDR1 and CDR2 from the germline V gene are DFQATT and SNEGSKA (reference sequence). The CDR3 sequence: CSARDWDSFSYEQYF.

The gene calls are TRBV12-3 or TRBV12-4 and TRBJ2-5; with no DNA, the TCRdb D assignment of TRBD1 cannot be verified. The CDR3 length is 16 residues. CDR3: CASSVAGGALQETQYF.

The CDR3 loop is CASSLGTGGSTGELFF. The V call is TRBV12-3 or TRBV12-4, the J call TRBJ2-2; checking the TCRdb D call of TRBD1 is not possible without DNA. This CDR3 has 16 amino acids.

The CDR3 loop is CASDQGGQPQHF. The rearrangement joins TRBV5-1 to TRBJ1-5; TCRdb picks TRBD1, but there is no DNA to check that call. The CDR3 runs to 12 residues. Germline CDR1 SGHRS, CDR2 YFSETQ.

This CDR3 is CASSIPRGSAFF. This sequence joins TRBV7-9 and TRBJ1-1; TCRdb picks TRBD1, but there is no DNA to check that call. CDR1 and CDR2 from the germline V gene are SEHNR and FQNEAQ (reference sequence). CDR3 length: 12 amino acids.

The chain links TRBV6-1 to TRBJ2-1; TCRdb picks TRBD2, but there is no DNA to check that call. Looked up from germline, CDR1 is MNHNS and CDR2 is SASEGT. The CDR3 sequence is 14 residues long. The CDR3 here is CASSEARLAGEQFF.